One and the same sample provided the 7 T cell receptor beta chains below, sequenced in a study of blood T cell repertoires in COVID-19. The assay was immunoSEQ multiplex PCR, and TCRdb's table has in-frame clones only and misses some. The table records 95,000 to 120,000 clones, about 87% of them present only once. The sample comprised peripheral blood. The receptor set was obtained from a woman between 50 and 59 years old with acute or convalescent COVID-19.

The V and J genes are TRBV25-1 and TRBJ1-3; D is unresolved. Trimming removed 8 bases at V and 0 bases at J, with 11 bases between. Germline loops: CDR1 MGHDK, CDR2 SYGVNS. This CDR3 is 14 amino acids long. The CDR3 reads CASGSSRSGNTIYF. DNA for the CDR3: TGTGCCAGCGGCTCTAGCCGCTCTGGAAACACCATATATTTT.

The rearrangement uses TRBV12-5 and TRBJ1-1, with TRBD1 matching over 11 bases. Trimming took 3 bases from V and 3 from J; bases not matched to a gene: 18. CDR3 length equals 20 residues. CDR1 and CDR2 from the germline V gene are LGHNT and FRNRAP. Here the CDR3 DNA reads TGTGCTAGTGGTTTTATCCTTAAGGACAGGGGGCCTTTCGCGGACACTGAAGCTTTCTTT. It encodes CASGFILKDRGPFADTEAFF.

This chain uses TRBV5-6 with TRBJ1-4; no clear D. The germline CDR1 and CDR2 sequences are SGHDT and YYEEEE. The CDR3 length is 13 residues. The V end was cut by 3 bases, the J end by 7 bases, with 10 bases between. The DNA for the CDR3 is TGTGCCAGCAGCTCCCCCCAGGCTGAAAAACTGTTTTTT. This codes for CASSSPQAEKLFF.

The chain combines TRBV28 with TRBJ1-5; D is unclear. The germline gives CDR1 MDHEN, CDR2 SYDVKM. V shed 4 bases and J shed 4 bases, with 5 bases lying between them. CDR3 length: 12 amino acids. This chain's CDR3 is CASSSGNQPQHF. The CDR3 DNA reads TGTGCCAGCAGTTCGGGGAATCAGCCCCAGCATTTT. The variable domain in full, with the rest retrieved from reference TRBV28 and TRBJ1-5, is DVKVTQSSRYLVKRTGEKVFLECVQDMDHENMFWYRQDPGLGLRLIYFSYDVKMKEKGDIPEGYSVSREKKERFSLILESASTNQTSMYLCASSSGNQPQHFGDGTRLSIL.

The chain is built from TRBV18 and TRBJ2-3; weak D call: TRBD1 (5 bases). There are 16 residues in the CDR3. Deletions cut 2 bases from V and 0 bases from J, with 12 bases between. Germline CDR1 KGHSH, CDR2 LQKENI. Here the CDR3 reads CASSPGAGASTDTQYF. In DNA, the CDR3 is TGTGCCAGCTCACCAGGGGCAGGCGCTAGCACAGATACGCAGTATTTT.

This clone was detected a few times. The rearrangement uses TRBV7-6 and TRBJ2-2, with TRBD1 matching 7 bases. The CDR3 spans 16 residues. Looked up from germline, CDR1 is SGHVS and CDR2 is FNYEAQ. V shed 5 bases, J shed 4 bases, and the junction held 10 bases outside the gene matches. CDR3 in amino acids: CASSLNRDSVTGELFF. Written as DNA, the CDR3 is TGTGCCAGCAGCCTCAACCGGGACAGCGTCACCGGGGAGCTGTTTTTT.

The V and J genes are TRBV5-8 and TRBJ2-5, with 7 bases aligning to TRBD2. The CDR3 is 17 residues long. Germline trimming cut 4 bases from V and 5 bases from J; bases unmatched to any gene: 17. CDR1 and CDR2 from the germline V gene are SGHTS and YDEGEE. CDR3 coding DNA: TGTGCCAGCAGCGCAGCCTTTGGACGGGAGGTGTGGGAGACCCAGTACTTC. Translating gives CASSAAFGREVWETQYF.